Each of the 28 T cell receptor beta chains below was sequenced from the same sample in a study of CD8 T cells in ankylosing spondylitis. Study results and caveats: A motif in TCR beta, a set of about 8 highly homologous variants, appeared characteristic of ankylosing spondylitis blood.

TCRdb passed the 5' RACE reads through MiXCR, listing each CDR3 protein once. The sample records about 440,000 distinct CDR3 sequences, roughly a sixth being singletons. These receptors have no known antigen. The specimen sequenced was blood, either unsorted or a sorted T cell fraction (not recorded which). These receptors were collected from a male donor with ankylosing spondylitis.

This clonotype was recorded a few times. The CDR3: CASSHLTSYNEQFF. For the CDR3, the DNA is TGTGCCAGCAGCCACCTGACCAGTTACAATGAGCAGTTCTTC. The rearrangement joins TRBV4-2 to TRBJ2-1; no clear D gene. V was trimmed by 3 bases and J by 4 bases, leaving 10 bases between them. This CDR3 has 14 residues. The V gene's germline CDR1 is LGHNA and CDR2 YNFKEQ.

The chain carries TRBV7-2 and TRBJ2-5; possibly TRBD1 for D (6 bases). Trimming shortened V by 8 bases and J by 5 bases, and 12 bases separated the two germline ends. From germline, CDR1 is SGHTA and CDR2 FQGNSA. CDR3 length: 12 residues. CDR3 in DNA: TGTGCCAGCGGAACTCAGGGGGAGACCCAGTACTTC. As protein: CASGTQGETQYF.

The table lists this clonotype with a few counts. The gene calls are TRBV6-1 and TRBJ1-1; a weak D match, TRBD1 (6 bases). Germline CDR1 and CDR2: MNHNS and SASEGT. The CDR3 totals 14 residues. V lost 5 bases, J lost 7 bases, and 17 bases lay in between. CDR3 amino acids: CASSTTGGNLEAFF. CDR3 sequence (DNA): TGTGCCAGCAGTACGACAGGTGGAAATCTTGAAGCTTTCTTT.

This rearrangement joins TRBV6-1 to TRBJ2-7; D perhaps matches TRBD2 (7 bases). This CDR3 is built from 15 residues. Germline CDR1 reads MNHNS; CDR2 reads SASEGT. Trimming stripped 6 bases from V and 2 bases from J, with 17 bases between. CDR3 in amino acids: CASSTDTGGPYEQYF. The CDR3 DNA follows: TGTGCCAGCAGCACAGACACCGGGGGGCCCTACGAGCAGTACTTC.

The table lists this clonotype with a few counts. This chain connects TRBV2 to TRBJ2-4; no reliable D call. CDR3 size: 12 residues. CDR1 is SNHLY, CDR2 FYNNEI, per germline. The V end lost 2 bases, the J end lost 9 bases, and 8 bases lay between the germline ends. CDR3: CASSEKLSIQYF. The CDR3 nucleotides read TGTGCCAGCAGTGAAAAGTTAAGCATTCAGTACTTC.

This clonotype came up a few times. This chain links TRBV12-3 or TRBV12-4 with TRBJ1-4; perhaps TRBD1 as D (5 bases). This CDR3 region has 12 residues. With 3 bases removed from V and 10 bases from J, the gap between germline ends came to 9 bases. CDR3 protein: CASSLGLGKLFF. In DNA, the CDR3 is TGTGCCAGCAGTTTGGGACTTGGAAAACTGTTTTTT.

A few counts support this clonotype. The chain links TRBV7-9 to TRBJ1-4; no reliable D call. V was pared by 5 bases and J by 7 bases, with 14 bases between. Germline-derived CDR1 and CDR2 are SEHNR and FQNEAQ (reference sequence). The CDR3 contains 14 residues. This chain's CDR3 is CASSPRNLGEKLFF. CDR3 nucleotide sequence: TGTGCCAGCAGCCCCCGGAACCTTGGTGAAAAACTGTTTTTT.

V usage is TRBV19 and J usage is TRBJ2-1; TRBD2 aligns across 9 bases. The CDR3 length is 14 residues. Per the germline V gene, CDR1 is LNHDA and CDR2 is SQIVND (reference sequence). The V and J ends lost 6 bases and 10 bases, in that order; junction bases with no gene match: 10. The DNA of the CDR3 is TGTGCCAGTAGATGGGGGACTAGCCCCACGGAGCAGTTCTTC. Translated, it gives CASRWGTSPTEQFF.

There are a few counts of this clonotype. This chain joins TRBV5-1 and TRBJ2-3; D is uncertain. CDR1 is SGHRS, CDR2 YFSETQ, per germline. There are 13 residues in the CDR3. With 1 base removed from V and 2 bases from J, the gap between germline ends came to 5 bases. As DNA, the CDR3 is TGCGCCAGCAGCTTGCCTAACACAGATACGCAGTATTTT. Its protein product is CASSLPNTDTQYF.

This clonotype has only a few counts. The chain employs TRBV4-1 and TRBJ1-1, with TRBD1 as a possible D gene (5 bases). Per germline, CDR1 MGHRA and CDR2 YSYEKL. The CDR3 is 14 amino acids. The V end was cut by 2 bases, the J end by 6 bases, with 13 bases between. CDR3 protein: CASSQSSDSPEAFF. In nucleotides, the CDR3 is TGCGCCAGCAGCCAATCGTCTGACAGCCCTGAAGCTTTCTTT.

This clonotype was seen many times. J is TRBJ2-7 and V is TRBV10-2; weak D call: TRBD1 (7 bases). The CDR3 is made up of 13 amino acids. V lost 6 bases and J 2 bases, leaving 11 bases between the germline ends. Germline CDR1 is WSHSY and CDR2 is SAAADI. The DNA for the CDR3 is TGCGCCAGCAGGCGGGACAGAACCTACGAGCAGTACTTC. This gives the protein CASRRDRTYEQYF.

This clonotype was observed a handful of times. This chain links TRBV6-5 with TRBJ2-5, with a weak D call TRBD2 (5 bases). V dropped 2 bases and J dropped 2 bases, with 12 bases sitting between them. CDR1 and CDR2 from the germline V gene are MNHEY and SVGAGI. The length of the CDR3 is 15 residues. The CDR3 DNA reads TGTGCCAGCAGTTACGGGTCGCGGGCTCAAGAGACCCAGTACTTC. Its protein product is CASSYGSRAQETQYF.

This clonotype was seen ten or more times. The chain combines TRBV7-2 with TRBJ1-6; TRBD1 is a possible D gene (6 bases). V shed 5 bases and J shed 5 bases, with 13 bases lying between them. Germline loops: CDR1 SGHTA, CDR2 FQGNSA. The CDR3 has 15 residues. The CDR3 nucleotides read TGTGCCAGCAGCCTTCAGGGGATCCATAATTCACCCCTCCACTTT. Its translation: CASSLQGIHNSPLHF.

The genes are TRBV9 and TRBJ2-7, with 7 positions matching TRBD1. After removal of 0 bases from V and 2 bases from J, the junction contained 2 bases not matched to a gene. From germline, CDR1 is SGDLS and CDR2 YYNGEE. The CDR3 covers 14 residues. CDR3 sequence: CASSVGQGAYEQYF. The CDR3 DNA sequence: TGTGCCAGCAGCGTAGGGCAGGGGGCCTACGAGCAGTACTTC.

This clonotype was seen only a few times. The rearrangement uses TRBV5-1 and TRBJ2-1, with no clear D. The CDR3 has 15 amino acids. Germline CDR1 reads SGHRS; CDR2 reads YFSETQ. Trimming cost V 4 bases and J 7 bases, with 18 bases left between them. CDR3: CASSMVTPTLNEQFF. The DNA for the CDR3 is TGCGCCAGCAGCATGGTCACCCCCACCTTGAATGAGCAGTTCTTC.

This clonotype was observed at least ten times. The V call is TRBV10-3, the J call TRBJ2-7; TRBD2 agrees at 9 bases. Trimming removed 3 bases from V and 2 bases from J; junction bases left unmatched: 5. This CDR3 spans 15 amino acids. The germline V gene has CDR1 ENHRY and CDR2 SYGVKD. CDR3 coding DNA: TGTGCCATCAGTGATCCGACTAGCGGCCCCTACGAGCAGTACTTC. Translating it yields CAISDPTSGPYEQYF.

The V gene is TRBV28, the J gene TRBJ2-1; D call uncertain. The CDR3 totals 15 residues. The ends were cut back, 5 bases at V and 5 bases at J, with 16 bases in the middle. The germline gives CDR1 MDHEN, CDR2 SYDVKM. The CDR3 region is CASSAESRNHNEQFF. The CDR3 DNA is TGTGCCAGCAGTGCTGAGAGCCGTAACCACAATGAGCAGTTCTTC.

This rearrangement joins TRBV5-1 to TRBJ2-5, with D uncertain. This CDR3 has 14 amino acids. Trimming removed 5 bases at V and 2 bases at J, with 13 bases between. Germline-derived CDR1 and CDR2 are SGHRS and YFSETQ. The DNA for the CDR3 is TGCGCCAGCAGAGGTACGGTTACACAAGAGACCCAGTACTTC. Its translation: CASRGTVTQETQYF.

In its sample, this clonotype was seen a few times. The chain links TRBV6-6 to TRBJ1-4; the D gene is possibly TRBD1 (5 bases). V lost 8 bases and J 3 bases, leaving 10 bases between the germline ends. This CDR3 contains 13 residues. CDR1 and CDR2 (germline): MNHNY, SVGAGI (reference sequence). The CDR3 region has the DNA TGTGCCAGCCGACAGTTCCCTAATGAAAAACTGTTTTTT. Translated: CASRQFPNEKLFF.

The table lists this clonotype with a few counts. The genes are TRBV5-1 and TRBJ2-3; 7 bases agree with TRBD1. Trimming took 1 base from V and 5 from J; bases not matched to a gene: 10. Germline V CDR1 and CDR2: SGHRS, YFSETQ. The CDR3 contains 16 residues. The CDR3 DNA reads TGCGCCAGCAGCTTGAACTTGACAGGGCGAGGAGATACGCAGTATTTT. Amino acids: CASSLNLTGRGDTQYF.

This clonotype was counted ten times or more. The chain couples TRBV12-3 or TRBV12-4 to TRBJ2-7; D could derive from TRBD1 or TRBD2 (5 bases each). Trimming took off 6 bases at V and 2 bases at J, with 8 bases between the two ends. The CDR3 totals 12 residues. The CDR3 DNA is TGTGCCAGCAGCTTGGGGGCCTACGAGCAGTACTTC. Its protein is CASSLGAYEQYF.

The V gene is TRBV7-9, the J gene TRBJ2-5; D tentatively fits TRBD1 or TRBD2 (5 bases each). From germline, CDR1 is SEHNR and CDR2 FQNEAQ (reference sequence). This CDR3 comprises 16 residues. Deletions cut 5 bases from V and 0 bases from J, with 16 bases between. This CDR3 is CASSPPGRAYQETQYF. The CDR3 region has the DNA TGTGCCAGCAGCCCCCCGGGACGGGCATACCAAGAGACCCAGTACTTC.

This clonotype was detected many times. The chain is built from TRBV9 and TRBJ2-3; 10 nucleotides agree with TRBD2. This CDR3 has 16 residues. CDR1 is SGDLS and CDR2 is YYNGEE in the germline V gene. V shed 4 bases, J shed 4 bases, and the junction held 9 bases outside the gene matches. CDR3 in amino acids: CASSSRAGGPSDTQYF. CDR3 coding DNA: TGTGCCAGCAGCTCCAGAGCGGGGGGGCCATCAGATACGCAGTATTTT.

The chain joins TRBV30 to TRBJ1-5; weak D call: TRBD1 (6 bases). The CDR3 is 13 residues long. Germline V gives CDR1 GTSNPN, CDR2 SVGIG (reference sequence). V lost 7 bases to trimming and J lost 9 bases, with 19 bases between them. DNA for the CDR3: TGTGCCTTGAAGGAGGGGGGAATGCGGCCCCAGCATTTT. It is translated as CALKEGGMRPQHF.

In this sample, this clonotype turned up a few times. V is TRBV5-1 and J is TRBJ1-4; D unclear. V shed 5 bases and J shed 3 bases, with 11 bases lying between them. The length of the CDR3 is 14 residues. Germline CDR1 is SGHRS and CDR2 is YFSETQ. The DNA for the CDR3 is TGCGCCAGCAGAACTGCATCGGCTAATGAAAAACTGTTTTTT. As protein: CASRTASANEKLFF.

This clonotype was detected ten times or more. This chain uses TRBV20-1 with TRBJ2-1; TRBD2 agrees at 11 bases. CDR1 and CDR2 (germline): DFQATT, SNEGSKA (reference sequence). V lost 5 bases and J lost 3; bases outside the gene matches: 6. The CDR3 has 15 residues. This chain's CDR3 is CSAGGTSGSYNEQFF. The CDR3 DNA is TGCAGTGCTGGAGGGACTAGCGGAAGCTACAATGAGCAGTTCTTC.

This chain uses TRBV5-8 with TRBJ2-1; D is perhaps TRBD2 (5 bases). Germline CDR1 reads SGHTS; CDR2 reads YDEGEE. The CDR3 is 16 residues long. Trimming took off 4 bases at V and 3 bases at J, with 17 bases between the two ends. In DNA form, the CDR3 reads TGTGCCAGCAGCCCCGTCGGGAACCCAATCTACAATGAGCAGTTCTTC. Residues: CASSPVGNPIYNEQFF.

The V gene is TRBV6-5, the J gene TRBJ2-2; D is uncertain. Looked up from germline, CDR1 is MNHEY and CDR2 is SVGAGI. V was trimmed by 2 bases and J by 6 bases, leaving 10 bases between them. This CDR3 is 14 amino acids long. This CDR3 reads CASSYNPGAGELFF. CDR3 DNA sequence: TGTGCCAGCAGTTACAACCCGGGCGCCGGGGAGCTGTTTTTT.